The 15 T cell receptor beta chains reported below all come from one sample, sequenced in a study of blood T cell repertoires in COVID-19. The repertoire was sequenced with immunoSEQ multiplex PCR; TCRdb's copy has only in-frame clones and lacks some. The data show under 250,000 clones, with roughly 86% seen just once and around 7.3% held by the top ten. Sequenced sample: peripheral blood. The receptors shown here come from a woman in her fifties or sixties with active or convalescent COVID-19.

The chain uses TRBV2 and TRBJ1-3; 7 bases align to TRBD1. Germline CDR1 is SNHLY and CDR2 is FYNNEI. This CDR3 spans 14 amino acids. The junction had 5 bases not matched to a gene; V was cut back by 5 bases and J by 4 bases. As DNA, the CDR3 is TGTGCCAGCAGTCAGGACAGGAGGGGAAACACCATATATTTT. This encodes CASSQDRRGNTIYF.

The chain has TRBV5-1 and TRBJ2-1; 9 bases line up with TRBD2. The CDR3 sequence is 15 residues long. Germline CDR1 SGHRS, CDR2 YFSETQ. After removal of 4 bases from V and 6 bases from J, the junction contained 8 bases not matched to a gene. Here the CDR3 DNA reads TGCGCCAGCAGCCCACGGACTAGCGACGGCAATGAGCAGTTCTTC. This codes for CASSPRTSDGNEQFF.

J is TRBJ1-1 and V is TRBV10-2; 7 bases match TRBD1. Germline V CDR1 and CDR2: WSHSY, SAAADI. The trim removed 1 base at V and 1 base at J, leaving 0 bases unmatched. The CDR3 is 14 amino acids. Here the CDR3 reads CASSEWTGNTEAFF. CDR3 bases: TGCGCCAGCAGTGAGTGGACAGGGAACACTGAAGCTTTCTTT.

This rearrangement joins TRBV5-6 to TRBJ2-7; D unresolved. With 3 bases removed from V and 1 base from J, the gap between germline ends came to 11 bases. There are 14 residues in the CDR3. Per the germline V gene, CDR1 is SGHDT and CDR2 is YYEEEE. The CDR3 is CASSSLLVSYEQYF. The CDR3 DNA reads TGTGCCAGCAGCTCCCTCCTCGTTTCCTACGAGCAGTACTTC.

The chain uses TRBV29-1 and TRBJ1-4, with 7 bases lining up with TRBD1. The length of the CDR3 is 12 residues. CDR1 is SQVTM, CDR2 ANQGSEA, per germline. V lost 6 bases and J lost 5; bases outside the gene matches: 3. CDR3 nucleotide sequence: TGCAGCGTCCAGGACAGGAATGAAAAACTGTTTTTT. This codes for CSVQDRNEKLFF.

The rearrangement joins TRBV28 to TRBJ2-3, with D perhaps matching TRBD2 (6 bases). V gave up 0 bases and J gave up 2 bases, with 15 bases separating them. This CDR3 has 17 residues. Germline-derived CDR1 and CDR2 are MDHEN and SYDVKM. The CDR3 sequence is CASSLWPAGTLTDTQYF. In nucleotides, the CDR3 is TGTGCCAGCAGTTTATGGCCCGCGGGGACCCTCACAGATACGCAGTATTTT.

Only one count was recorded for this clone. This chain's CDR3 is CASSQASGTGNEKLFF. CDR3 nucleotide sequence: TGTGCCAGCAGCCAAGCCTCCGGAACAGGGAATGAAAAACTGTTTTTT. The chain links TRBV14 to TRBJ1-4, with D possibly TRBD1 on 6 matching bases. This CDR3 contains 16 residues. Trimming took 1 base from V and 5 from J, leaving 14 bases between them. Germline lookup yields CDR1 SGHDN and CDR2 FVKESK.

This chain connects TRBV7-3 to TRBJ2-3, with TRBD2 matching 14 bases. Germline CDR1 is SGHTA and CDR2 is FQGTGA. Unmatched junction bases numbered 6, after V lost 5 bases and J lost 5 bases. CDR3 size: 16 residues. The CDR3 coding sequence is TGTGCCAGCAGCCTCGGGACTAGCGGGAGAATAGATACGCAGTATTTT. This gives the protein CASSLGTSGRIDTQYF. Filled out from reference TRBV7-3 and TRBJ2-3, the complete variable domain reads GAGVSQTPSNKVTEKGKYVELRCDPISGHTALYWYRQSLGQGPEFLIYFQGTGAADDSGLPNDRFFAVRPEGSVSTLKIQRTERGDSAVYLCASSLGTSGRIDTQYFGPGTRLTVL.

This sequence joins TRBV5-4 and TRBJ1-6, with D unresolved. V was pared by 2 bases and J by 6 bases, with 9 bases between. Per the germline V gene, CDR1 is SGHNT and CDR2 is YYREEE (reference sequence). The CDR3 sequence is 14 residues long. The CDR3 sequence is CASSFAGGNSPLHF. CDR3 bases: TGTGCCAGCAGCTTCGCGGGAGGTAATTCACCCCTCCACTTT.

The chain joins TRBV4-1 to TRBJ2-2; D may be TRBD1 (8 bases). Germline values: CDR1 MGHRA, CDR2 YSYEKL. This CDR3 is built from 16 residues. V was cut by 3 bases and J by 3 bases, with 14 bases left in between. The CDR3 region has the DNA TGCGCCAGCAGCCACAAACAGGGGGGGGACACCGGGGAGCTGTTTTTT. Its translation is CASSHKQGGDTGELFF.

This clone was found a few times. The chain employs TRBV29-1 and TRBJ1-6; D possibly corresponds to TRBD1 (5 bases). The germline V gene has CDR1 SQVTM and CDR2 ANQGSEA. The CDR3 is made up of 13 amino acids. Trimming cost V 5 bases and J 4 bases, with 9 bases left between them. The CDR3 reads CSVFRGYNSPLHF. The CDR3 DNA sequence: TGCAGCGTTTTCCGGGGGTATAATTCACCCCTCCACTTT.

The chain couples TRBV11-2 to TRBJ1-2; TRBD1 agrees at 9 bases. Germline loops: CDR1 SGHAT, CDR2 FQNNGV. The CDR3 sequence is 15 residues long. V was pared by 4 bases and J by 7 bases, with 10 bases of the junction left unmatched. The CDR3 loop reads CASSSNRGRFFGYTF. For the CDR3, the DNA is TGTGCCAGCAGCTCAAACAGGGGGCGGTTTTTTGGCTACACCTTC.

The gene calls are TRBV19 and TRBJ1-1, with 7 positions matching TRBD1. Germline lookup yields CDR1 LNHDA and CDR2 SQIVND (reference sequence). This CDR3 is 16 amino acids long. Germline trimming cut 3 bases from V and 0 bases from J; bases unmatched to any gene: 7. The CDR3 is CASSIDRDIMNTEAFF. As DNA, the CDR3 is TGTGCCAGTAGTATCGACAGGGATATTATGAACACTGAAGCTTTCTTT.

The gene calls are TRBV2 and TRBJ2-2; D may be TRBD1 (5 bases). V gave up 2 bases and J gave up 4 bases, with 11 bases separating them. The germline V gene has CDR1 SNHLY and CDR2 FYNNEI. This CDR3 is built from 15 residues. The CDR3 region has the DNA TGTGCCAGCAGTGAACGCAGGGCCGGCACCGGGGAGCTGTTTTTT. It is translated as CASSERRAGTGELFF.

This clone was detected once. V and J are TRBV18 and TRBJ1-2; D unclear. The germline V and J ends were trimmed by 0 bases and 6 bases, with 8 bases remaining between them. Germline-derived CDR1 and CDR2 are KGHSH and LQKENI. The length of the CDR3 is 13 residues. Here the CDR3 DNA reads TGTGCCAGCTCACCACCGACCGCGGATGGCTACACCTTC. It encodes CASSPPTADGYTF.